A single sample is the source of the 5 T cell receptor beta chains below, sequenced in a study of blood T cell repertoires in COVID-19. TCRdb's copy holds only in-frame clones and misses some; the assay was immunoSEQ multiplex PCR. The profile shows 200,000 to 250,000 clones, more than 70% of them singletons. Sequenced sample: PBMCs or T cells enriched from blood (not recorded which). These receptors all come from a woman between 45 and 60 years old who had recovered from COVID-19.

This clone has a handful of counts. Other nucleotide sequences from this sample produce the same CDR3. The rearrangement joins TRBV5-1 to TRBJ2-3, with a tentative D call TRBD2 (5 bases). The CDR3 spans 14 residues. V dropped 4 bases and J dropped 0 bases, with 9 bases sitting between them. The germline gives CDR1 SGHRS, CDR2 YFSETQ. The CDR3: CASSQSGSTDTQYF. As DNA, the CDR3 is TGCGCCAGCAGCCAGAGCGGTAGCACAGATACGCAGTATTTT.

The CDR3 is CASSFRDWSEKLFF. CDR3 nucleotides: TGTGCCAGCAGTTTCAGGGATTGGAGTGAAAAACTGTTTTTT. The chain joins TRBV28 to TRBJ1-4; tentatively, D is TRBD1 (5 bases). Trimming removed 3 bases from V and 7 bases from J, with 12 bases in between. The CDR3 loop spans 14 amino acids. Germline lookup yields CDR1 MDHEN and CDR2 SYDVKM.

This rearrangement joins TRBV3-1 (or the pseudogene TRBV3-2) to TRBJ1-4; the D gene is possibly TRBD1 (6 bases). Deletions cut 2 bases from V and 3 bases from J, with 10 bases between. CDR3 length: 15 residues. CDR1 and CDR2 from the germline V gene are LGHDT and YNNKEL (reference sequence). The CDR3 is CASSQYRASNEKLFF. The CDR3 coding sequence is TGTGCCAGCAGCCAATACAGGGCTTCTAATGAAAAACTGTTTTTT.

The rearrangement joins TRBV6-5 to TRBJ2-5; 7 bases are a match to TRBD1. The CDR3 has 15 residues. Germline V gene data show CDR1 as MNHEY and CDR2 as SVGAGI. V dropped 4 bases and J dropped 1; count of bases not matched to a gene: 6. As DNA, the CDR3 is TGTGCCAGCAGTTCCACCGGGACAGCCCAAGAGACCCAGTACTTC. Protein sequence: CASSSTGTAQETQYF.

V usage is TRBV18 and J usage is TRBJ1-1; maybe TRBD1 (5 bases). Trimming pared 6 bases from V and 4 bases from J, leaving 15 bases between. The germline V gene has CDR1 KGHSH and CDR2 LQKENI. The CDR3 sequence is 14 residues long. The CDR3 nucleotides read TGTGCCAGCTCCCCCCCGGGGGTGTTCACTGAAGCTTTCTTT. Translating gives CASSPPGVFTEAFF.